These 24 T cell receptor beta chains were all obtained from the same sample, sequenced in a study of identical twins. TCRdb called the 5' RACE reads again in MiXCR, with one record for every CDR3 protein. The sample gives around 690,000 distinct CDR3 sequences, less than 25% of which show up once; around 4.5% is in the top ten. The same data also contributed to another study, on T cells expressing NK-cell markers.

The sequenced material came from PBMCs. Every receptor here comes from a woman under 30 in good health.

The rearrangement joins TRBV6-5 to TRBJ2-2; 11 bases are shared with TRBD2. The germline V gene encodes CDR1 MNHEY and CDR2 SVGAGI. CDR3 length equals 15 residues. V was clipped by 6 bases and J by 6 bases; unmatched bases: 6. CDR3 amino acids: CASRLAGGAPGELFF. As DNA, the CDR3 is TGTGCCAGCAGATTAGCGGGGGGGGCCCCCGGGGAGCTGTTTTTT.

This clonotype was found a few times. V usage is TRBV12-3 or TRBV12-4 and J usage is TRBJ2-1; 7 positions match TRBD2. The J segment lost 4 bases and the V segment lost 7 bases, leaving 10 bases of the junction unmatched. The CDR3 is made up of 15 amino acids. CDR3 nucleotides: TGTGCCAGCACTCCAGCGGGGTTGAGGTACAATGAGCAGTTCTTC. Translation gives CASTPAGLRYNEQFF.

This clonotype was detected ten times or more. The rearrangement uses TRBV7-2 and TRBJ2-7; TRBD2 is a possible D gene (6 bases). There are 15 residues in the CDR3. V lost 1 base to trimming and J lost 3 bases, with 13 bases between them. Per germline, CDR1 SGHTA and CDR2 FQGNSA. Here the CDR3 reads CASSLGPGSLYEQYF. DNA for the CDR3: TGTGCCAGCAGCTTAGGCCCCGGGAGCCTCTACGAGCAGTACTTC.

The chain carries TRBV10-3 and TRBJ2-7, with D uncertain. CDR1 and CDR2 from the germline V gene are ENHRY and SYGVKD. The CDR3 is 12 residues long. Trimming took off 7 bases at V and 2 bases at J, with 9 bases between the two ends. The CDR3 reads CAIKDLTYEQYF. In DNA form, the CDR3 reads TGTGCCATCAAAGATTTAACCTACGAGCAGTACTTC.

In this sample, this clonotype turned up a few times. The chain has TRBV6-5 and TRBJ2-3; D uncertain. Germline CDR1 is MNHEY and CDR2 is SVGAGI. Trimming pared 2 bases from V and 4 bases from J, leaving 7 bases between. The CDR3 is made up of 13 amino acids. The CDR3 DNA reads TGTGCCAGCAGTTACAAGGTCGCAGATACGCAGTATTTT. Protein sequence: CASSYKVADTQYF.

V and J are TRBV15 and TRBJ2-2; no firm D call. V was clipped by 5 bases and J by 3 bases, with 4 bases between them. The germline V gene encodes CDR1 LNHNV and CDR2 YYDKDF (reference sequence). This CDR3 comprises 12 residues. CDR3 nucleotide sequence: TGTGCCACCAGCTTCTACACCGGGGAGCTGTTTTTT. Translation: CATSFYTGELFF. The variable domain in full, with the rest retrieved from reference TRBV15 and TRBJ2-2, is DAMVIQNPRYQVTQFGKPVTLSCSQTLNHNVMYWYQQKSSQAPKLLFHYYDKDFNNEADTPDNFQSRRPNTSFCFLDIRSPGLGDTAMYLCATSFYTGELFFGEGSRLTVL.

This chain uses TRBV9 with TRBJ1-2, with D tentatively TRBD1 (5 bases). The V and J ends lost 3 bases and 5 bases respectively, with 8 bases between them. This CDR3 is 12 amino acids long. Germline loops: CDR1 SGDLS, CDR2 YYNGEE. CDR3 nucleotides: TGTGCCAGCAGCGAGAGGGGTTATGGCTACACCTTC. Protein sequence: CASSERGYGYTF.

The chain joins TRBV20-1 to TRBJ2-7, with TRBD1 matching 9 bases. Germline lookup yields CDR1 DFQATT and CDR2 SNEGSKA (reference sequence). There are 14 residues in the CDR3. Losses at the gene ends were 1 base for V and 7 bases for J; bases not matched to a gene: 8. The CDR3 region is CSARAPGQGWEQYF. CDR3 nucleotide sequence: TGCAGTGCTAGAGCACCGGGACAGGGCTGGGAGCAGTACTTC.

The table lists this clonotype with many counts. The chain couples TRBV20-1 to TRBJ1-4; D unclear. Germline V gene data show CDR1 as DFQATT and CDR2 as SNEGSKA (reference sequence). This CDR3 has 11 residues. Trimming stripped 1 base from V and 10 bases from J, with 7 bases between. The CDR3 nucleotides are TGCAGTGCTAGAGTAATGGGAAAACTGTTTTTT. It translates to CSARVMGKLFF.

This clonotype came up many times. This rearrangement joins TRBV29-1 to TRBJ1-2; no clear D. Germline CDR1 and CDR2: SQVTM and ANQGSEA. The CDR3 has 12 residues. V was clipped by 6 bases and J by 2 bases, with 10 bases between them. CDR3 loop: CSVRGENYGYTF. Written as DNA, the CDR3 is TGCAGCGTGCGCGGGGAAAACTATGGCTACACCTTC.

This clonotype was seen a handful of times. V and J are TRBV5-1 and TRBJ2-7; 13 bases are shared with TRBD2. Trimming at V came to 3 bases and at J to 2 bases, leaving 5 bases not matched to a gene. The germline gives CDR1 SGHRS, CDR2 YFSETQ. The CDR3 contains 16 residues. The CDR3 region has the DNA TGCGCCAGCAGCTCCCAAGGACTAGCGGGGGCCTACGAGCAGTACTTC. As protein: CASSSQGLAGAYEQYF. Full variable domain (rest looked up from reference TRBV5-1 and TRBJ2-7): KAGVTQTPRYLIKTRGQQVTLSCSPISGHRSVSWYQQTPGQGLQFLFEYFSETQRNKGNFPGRFSGRQFSNSRSEMNVSTLELGDSALYLCASSSQGLAGAYEQYFGPGTRLTVT.

The chain combines TRBV11-2 with TRBJ2-3, with 8 bases lining up with TRBD2. Germline-derived CDR1 and CDR2 are SGHAT and FQNNGV. After removal of 0 bases from V and 0 bases from J, the junction contained 5 bases not matched to a gene. The CDR3 totals 17 residues. CDR3 in amino acids: CASSLDWASGSTDTQYF. The DNA of the CDR3 is TGTGCCAGCAGCTTAGATTGGGCTAGCGGGAGCACAGATACGCAGTATTTT.

The chain is built from TRBV7-6 and TRBJ2-3; 7 nucleotides line up with TRBD2. Germline lookup yields CDR1 SGHVS and CDR2 FNYEAQ. Germline trimming cut 1 base from V and 0 bases from J; bases unmatched to any gene: 7. The CDR3 is 17 residues long. Written as DNA, the CDR3 is TGTGCCAGCAGCTTAGTCAGCGGGGCCCTTAGCACAGATACGCAGTATTTT. It encodes CASSLVSGALSTDTQYF.

This clonotype has more than one count but fewer than ten. The V gene is TRBV7-8, the J gene TRBJ1-2; D not certain. The length of the CDR3 is 16 residues. The germline gives CDR1 SGHVS, CDR2 FQNEAQ. V was cut by 5 bases and J by 2 bases, with 18 bases left in between. The CDR3: CASSLQPRESNYGYTF. CDR3 DNA: TGTGCCAGCAGCCTTCAACCCCGTGAATCCAACTATGGCTACACCTTC.

The CDR3 DNA reads as TGCAGTCCGGATAGCAGACAGACCCAGTACTTC. Protein: CSPDSRQTQYF. V usage is TRBV20-1 and J usage is TRBJ2-5; unclear D gene. Germline CDR1 reads DFQATT; CDR2 reads SNEGSKA (reference sequence). Between the trimmed V and J ends, which lost 8 bases and 6 bases, there was a span of 13 bases. The CDR3 runs 11 residues.

The rearrangement joins TRBV29-1 to TRBJ2-7; TRBD2 aligns across 13 bases. Germline CDR1 reads SQVTM; CDR2 reads ANQGSEA. Germline trimming cut 6 bases from V and 3 bases from J; bases unmatched to any gene: 11. This CDR3 is 16 amino acids long. The CDR3 region has the DNA TGCAGCGTCCGTGGACTAGCGGGAGCCTCCTTCTACGAGCAGTACTTC. It yields the protein CSVRGLAGASFYEQYF.

This clonotype was counted at least ten times. The chain links TRBV20-1 to TRBJ1-6; TRBD1 is a possible D gene (6 bases). Germline CDR1 is DFQATT and CDR2 is SNEGSKA (reference sequence). V was cut by 2 bases and J by 7 bases, with 15 bases left in between. The CDR3 consists of 15 residues. The CDR3 is CSARSGGQMNSPLHF. As DNA, the CDR3 is TGCAGTGCTAGATCCGGTGGACAGATGAATTCACCCCTCCACTTT.

The chain links TRBV7-4 to TRBJ2-3, with 12 positions matching TRBD2. In germline, CDR1 is SGHVT, CDR2 SQSDAQ. The trim removed 6 bases at V and 0 bases at J, leaving 28 bases unmatched. The CDR3 runs 24 residues. The CDR3 sequence is CASRPGEYHELAGGGPRSTDTQYF. The CDR3 coding sequence is TGTGCCAGCAGACCCGGGGAGTATCATGAACTAGCGGGAGGAGGCCCACGGAGCACAGATACGCAGTATTTT.

The gene calls are TRBV24-1 and TRBJ2-1; maybe TRBD1 (6 bases). The V end was cut by 3 bases, the J end by 9 bases, with 11 bases between. CDR3 length: 13 residues. Germline V gene sequence: CDR1 KGHDR, CDR2 SFDVKD. In DNA, the CDR3 is TGTGCCACCAGTGATCATGACAGGTCTGAGCAGTTCTTC. Translation gives CATSDHDRSEQFF.

This clonotype appeared a few times. The J gene is TRBJ2-6, the V gene TRBV12-3 or TRBV12-4; 7 bases map to TRBD1. V shed 6 bases, J shed 2 bases, and the junction held 10 bases outside the gene matches. The CDR3 spans 17 residues. The DNA for the CDR3 is TGTGCCAGCAGACCTACCGGCGACAGGGCTGGGGCCAACGTCCTGACTTTC. Protein product: CASRPTGDRAGANVLTF.

The chain is built from TRBV5-5 and TRBJ2-5; D not resolved. The germline V gene encodes CDR1 SGHKS and CDR2 YYEKEE (reference sequence). V lost 0 bases, J lost 3 bases, and 9 bases lay in between. The CDR3 length is 14 residues. Written as DNA, the CDR3 is TGTGCCAGCAGCTTGGGATGGACGGAAGAGACCCAGTACTTC. Translating gives CASSLGWTEETQYF.

The chain has TRBV30 and TRBJ2-3, with 10 positions matching TRBD1. From germline, CDR1 is GTSNPN and CDR2 SVGIG (reference sequence). This CDR3 spans 14 amino acids. The V gene end was trimmed by 7 bases and the J gene end by 0 bases; junction bases not matched to a gene: 4. The CDR3: CASDRGQSTDTQYF. The CDR3 coding sequence is TGTGCCTCCGACAGGGGGCAAAGCACAGATACGCAGTATTTT.

The chain's CDR3 is CASSPPRGRAESDTQYF. CDR3 sequence (DNA): TGTGCCAGCAGTCCACCCCGGGGGAGGGCCGAGTCGGATACGCAGTATTTT. This chain links TRBV12-3 or TRBV12-4 with TRBJ2-3; 7 bases line up with TRBD2. The CDR3 covers 17 residues. Unmatched junction bases numbered 17, after V lost 5 bases and J lost 6 bases.

The table lists this clonotype with a few counts. The gene calls are TRBV13 and TRBJ2-1; TRBD2 might be the D (7 bases). Germline V gene data show CDR1 as PRHDT and CDR2 as FYEKMQ (reference sequence). V was cut by 3 bases and J by 4 bases, with 19 bases left in between. The CDR3 totals 17 residues. The CDR3 DNA is TGTGCCAGCAGCTTCACAAGAACAGGGAGGGCTTACAATGAGCAGTTCTTC. Translated, it gives CASSFTRTGRAYNEQFF.